This TCR beta chain came from a study of blood T cell repertoires in COVID-19. This table comes from immunoSEQ multiplex PCR, and its TCRdb copy is limited to in-frame clones, with some not included. Among over 150,000 clones, approximately 85% were seen once, and the ten largest hold roughly 0.6%. CDR3 size: 15 residues. Germline CDR1 and CDR2: PRHDT and FYEKMQ (reference sequence). V dropped 5 bases and J dropped 6 bases, with 20 bases sitting between them. The rearrangement uses TRBV13 and TRBJ2-7; D possibly corresponds to TRBD1 (5 bases). Sequencing used peripheral blood. The source is a man aged 55-75 years with COVID-19, enrolled during active disease. CDR3: CASSRNRSPSLEQYF. The DNA for the CDR3 is TGTGCCAGCAGCCGAAACAGGTCCCCGTCACTCGAGCAGTACTTC.